A single T cell receptor beta chain is shown here with its context. Its specificity is not known. These data are taken from a study of blood T cells in healthy people across ages. Whole-study results and caveats: Unsorted PBMCs blocked a conclusive comparison of naive and antigen-experienced cells.

Per germline, CDR1 MNHEY and CDR2 SMNVEV (reference sequence). CDR3 size: 13 residues. The V end lost 6 bases, the J end lost 3 bases, and 12 bases lay between the germline ends. Each donor was a healthy Caucasian individual from Russia, aged about 6 to 90. Each donor had around 9.2 milliliters of peripheral blood drawn. A second 7 to 11 cycle PCR used barcoded and J-beta primers. Each CDR3 protein is one row after TCRdb ran MiXCR on the 5' RACE reads. This sample yields 1.5 million to 1.8 million distinct CDR3 sequences, of which around 40% are seen a single time; more than 4% belongs to the top ten.

The source of this sequence is a woman in her late teens or twenties in good health. The V call is TRBV27, the J call TRBJ2-7; maybe TRBD2 (5 bases). The sample was blood. Here the CDR3 DNA reads TGTGCCAGCAGACTACTGGGAGACTACGAGCAGTACTTC. Translated, it gives CASRLLGDYEQYF.